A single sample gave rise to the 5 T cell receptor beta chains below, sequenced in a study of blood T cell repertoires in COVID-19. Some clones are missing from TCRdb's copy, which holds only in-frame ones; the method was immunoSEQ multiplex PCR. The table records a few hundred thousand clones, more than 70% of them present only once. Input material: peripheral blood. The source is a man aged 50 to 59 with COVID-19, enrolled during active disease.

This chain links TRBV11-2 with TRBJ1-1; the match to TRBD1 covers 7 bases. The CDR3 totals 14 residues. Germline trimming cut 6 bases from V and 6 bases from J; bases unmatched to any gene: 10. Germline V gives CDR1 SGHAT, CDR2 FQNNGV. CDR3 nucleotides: TGTGCCAGCAGACAACAGGGGTGGGGTGCTGAAGCTTTCTTT. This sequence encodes CASRQQGWGAEAFF.

This CDR3 reads CASKETGNQPQHF. As DNA, the CDR3 is TGTGCCAGCAAGGAGACAGGGAATCAGCCCCAGCATTTT. This sequence joins TRBV2 and TRBJ1-5; 7 bases align to TRBD1. The germline V gene encodes CDR1 SNHLY and CDR2 FYNNEI. V was pared by 7 bases and J by 4 bases, with 4 bases of the junction left unmatched. The CDR3 is 13 residues long. The variable domain in full, completed from reference TRBV2 and TRBJ1-5, reads EPEVTQTPSHQVTQMGQEVILRCVPISNHLYFYWYRQILGQKVEFLVSFYNNEISEKSEIFDDQFSVERPDGSNFTLKIRSTKLEDSAMYFCASKETGNQPQHFGDGTRLSIL.

The CDR3 DNA reads as TGTGCCAGCAGTGGTTGGACAGCCGAAGCTTTCTTT. The encoded protein is CASSGWTAEAFF. The V gene is TRBV2, the J gene TRBJ1-1; perhaps TRBD1 as D (6 bases). Germline lookup yields CDR1 SNHLY and CDR2 FYNNEI. The V end lost 4 bases, the J end lost 8 bases, and 11 bases lay between the germline ends. The CDR3 sequence is 12 residues long. The whole variable domain, remainder taken from reference TRBV2 and TRBJ1-1, is EPEVTQTPSHQVTQMGQEVILRCVPISNHLYFYWYRQILGQKVEFLVSFYNNEISEKSEIFDDQFSVERPDGSNFTLKIRSTKLEDSAMYFCASSGWTAEAFFGQGTRLTVV.

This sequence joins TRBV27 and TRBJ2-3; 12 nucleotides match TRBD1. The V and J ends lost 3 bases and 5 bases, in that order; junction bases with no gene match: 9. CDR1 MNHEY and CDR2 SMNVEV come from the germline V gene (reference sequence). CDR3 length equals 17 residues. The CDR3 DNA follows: TGTGCCAGCAGTTTGGGACAGGGGGCTAGAGCAGGAGATACGCAGTATTTT. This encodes CASSLGQGARAGDTQYF.

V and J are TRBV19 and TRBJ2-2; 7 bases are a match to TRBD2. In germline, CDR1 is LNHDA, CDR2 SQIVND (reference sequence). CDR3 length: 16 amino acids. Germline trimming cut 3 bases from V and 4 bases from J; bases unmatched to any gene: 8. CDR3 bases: TGTGCCAGTAGTATTCAACTAGCGAGAGGCACCGGGGAGCTGTTTTTT. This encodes CASSIQLARGTGELFF.